The entry that follows covers one TCR beta chain sequence. Its cognate antigen is unknown. CDR3 size: 13 residues. CDR1 is MNHNS and CDR2 is SASEGT in the germline V gene. V dropped 6 bases and J dropped 0 bases, with 5 bases sitting between them. These data are taken from a study of T cells in Graves' hyperthyroidism and ophthalmopathy. Template material for amplifying TCR beta CDR3 regions consisted of RNA transcripts. The HTBI primer set drove a first-round RT-PCR of the TCR CDR3. Each CDR3 protein gets one entry after TCRdb re-called the multiplex PCR reads with MiXCR. The sample has roughly 170,000 distinct CDR3 sequences; more than 15% are singletons. Findings of the study overall: The model made its ophthalmopathy prediction, and onset followed a median about 6.8 months later.

No ophthalmopathy progression within 18 months constituted stable Graves' hyperthyroidism. Each patient was aged 18 to 65 and had newly diagnosed hyperthyroidism of under 2 months' duration. It was around 10 ml of fresh peripheral blood that supplied the PBMCs. This receptor was taken from a woman between 50 and 59 years old with Graves' hyperthyroidism. The V call is TRBV6-1, the J call TRBJ1-4, with D unclear. The sequencing sample was made of blood. CDR3 bases: TGTGCCAGCAGGGAAACAACTAATGAAAAACTGTTTTTT. It is translated as CASRETTNEKLFF.